This T cell receptor beta chain was sequenced during a study of blood T cells in healthy people across ages. Study-wide results and caveats: Age brought a roughly linear fall in TCR beta diversity measured per million T cells. There were more naive CD4+ cells and higher diversity in long-lived donors than in aged donors. Unsorted PBMC material precluded a definitive naive versus antigen-experienced comparison.

A second PCR, run for roughly 7 to 11 cycles, used a sample-barcoded 5' primer plus a J-beta primer mix. No fewer than 3 million CDR3-containing paired-end reads came from each sample. A single record per CDR3 protein comes from TCRdb applying MiXCR to the 5' RACE reads. The data contain fewer than 2,000,000 distinct CDR3 sequences, about 35% of them singletons. Germline CDR1 is DFQATT and CDR2 is SNEGSKA (reference sequence). The CDR3 has 16 amino acids. The junction had 16 bases not matched to a gene; V was cut back by 0 bases and J by 9 bases. On this clonotype: Its specificity is unknown.

The J gene is TRBJ2-7, the V gene TRBV20-1, with 8 bases that match TRBD1. The sequence came from a woman in her 30s in good health. What was sequenced was blood. CDR3 sequence reads: CSARDPAAGGLVGQYF. As DNA, the CDR3 is TGCAGTGCTAGAGACCCGGCGGCAGGGGGCTTGGTAGGGCAGTACTTC.